Shown below are 18 T cell receptor beta chains from a single sample sequenced in a study of shared clonotypes between healthy human individuals. Data came from immunoSEQ multiplex PCR; TCRdb stores just in-frame clones and leaves some out. The sample consists of just over 2,000,000 clones, 95% of them appearing once. Source material: naive CD4+ T cells sorted from blood. Documented subset: CD45RA+ positively selected. The receptors here all came from a man in his late teens or twenties in good health.

The chain employs TRBV2 and TRBJ2-7; D uncertain. V was trimmed by 1 base and J by 1 base, leaving 11 bases between them. The V gene's germline CDR1 is SNHLY and CDR2 FYNNEI. The CDR3 sequence is 15 residues long. CDR3 DNA sequence: TGTGCCAGCAGTGAAGTTGGTTCCCTATCCTACGAGCAGTACTTC. This sequence encodes CASSEVGSLSYEQYF.

CDR3 amino acids: CASREASGGAGGELFF. The DNA for the CDR3 is TGCGCCAGCAGAGAAGCTAGCGGGGGGGCCGGCGGGGAGCTGTTTTTT. The chain is built from TRBV4-1 and TRBJ2-2, with 12 bases lining up with TRBD2. This CDR3 comprises 16 residues. Germline CDR1 and CDR2: MGHRA and YSYEKL. V shed 6 bases and J 7 bases; nucleotides not matched to a gene: 9.

V and J are TRBV19 and TRBJ1-1; D gene uncertain. The V gene's germline CDR1 is LNHDA and CDR2 SQIVND (reference sequence). This CDR3 comprises 12 residues. The V end lost 8 bases, the J end lost 5 bases, and 12 bases lay between the germline ends. CDR3 in amino acids: CASRRPRTEAFF. CDR3 in DNA: TGTGCCAGTCGCCGTCCCAGGACTGAAGCTTTCTTT.

V usage is TRBV7-2 and J usage is TRBJ1-1; D unresolved. Per the germline V gene, CDR1 is SGHTA and CDR2 is FQGNSA. Trimming took off 0 bases at V and 2 bases at J, with 10 bases between the two ends. The CDR3 sequence is 15 residues long. For the CDR3, the DNA is TGTGCCAGCAGCTTAGCAGCCAGTGGAAACACTGAAGCTTTCTTT. Protein product: CASSLAASGNTEAFF.

The chain employs TRBV4-2 and TRBJ1-6, with 7 bases identical to TRBD1. This CDR3 comprises 16 residues. V lost 0 bases and J lost 6; bases outside the gene matches: 5. Germline V CDR1 and CDR2: LGHNA, YNFKEQ. In DNA form, the CDR3 reads TGTGCCAGCAGCCAAGAATGGGACAGTTTTAATTCACCCCTCCACTTT. It specifies CASSQEWDSFNSPLHF.

This chain connects TRBV2 to TRBJ1-2; 8 bases are shared with TRBD1. Per the germline V gene, CDR1 is SNHLY and CDR2 is FYNNEI. The length of the CDR3 is 16 residues. The trim removed 0 bases at V and 4 bases at J, leaving 7 bases unmatched. The CDR3 DNA is TGTGCCAGCAGTGAAGCTCCACCACAGGGGGGCTATGGCTACACCTTC. Amino acids: CASSEAPPQGGYGYTF.

The chain recombines TRBV5-4 with TRBJ2-6; tentatively, D is TRBD1 (6 bases). CDR3 size: 14 residues. Germline-derived CDR1 and CDR2 are SGHNT and YYREEE (reference sequence). Between the trimmed V and J ends, which lost 0 bases and 12 bases, there was a span of 13 bases. The CDR3 protein is CASSLEGTRSVLTF. CDR3 nucleotide sequence: TGTGCCAGCAGCTTGGAGGGGACAAGGAGCGTCCTGACTTTC.

This CDR3 is CASSWGQGINEQYF. The CDR3 nucleotides read TGCGCCAGCAGCTGGGGACAGGGGATTAACGAGCAGTACTTC. V gene TRBV5-1 combines with J gene TRBJ2-7; 10 nucleotides agree with TRBD1. V gave up 3 bases and J gave up 5 bases; unmatched junction bases: 5. The CDR3 is 14 amino acids. CDR1 and CDR2 from the germline V gene are SGHRS and YFSETQ.

The gene calls are TRBV5-1 and TRBJ1-1, with D possibly TRBD1 on 5 matching bases. Germline CDR1 SGHRS, CDR2 YFSETQ. The CDR3 loop spans 13 amino acids. V lost 4 bases to trimming and J lost 5 bases, with 12 bases between them. The CDR3: CASSASRGTEAFF. The CDR3 coding sequence is TGCGCCAGCAGCGCCTCCCGGGGGACTGAAGCTTTCTTT. The entire variable domain, with the rest obtained from reference TRBV5-1 and TRBJ1-1, is as follows: KAGVTQTPRYLIKTRGQQVTLSCSPISGHRSVSWYQQTPGQGLQFLFEYFSETQRNKGNFPGRFSGRQFSNSRSEMNVSTLELGDSALYLCASSASRGTEAFFGQGTRLTVV.

CDR3 region: CASSLEVTGELFF. The CDR3 DNA is TGTGCCAGCTCGCTAGAGGTAACCGGGGAGCTGTTTTTT. J is TRBJ2-2 and V is TRBV2; D gene unclear. This CDR3 comprises 13 residues. The germline CDR1 and CDR2 sequences are SNHLY and FYNNEI. Between the trimmed V and J ends, which lost 8 bases and 5 bases, there was a span of 12 bases. The variable domain in full, completed from reference TRBV2 and TRBJ2-2, reads EPEVTQTPSHQVTQMGQEVILRCVPISNHLYFYWYRQILGQKVEFLVSFYNNEISEKSEIFDDQFSVERPDGSNFTLKIRSTKLEDSAMYFCASSLEVTGELFFGEGSRLTVL.

The rearrangement links TRBV6-6 to TRBJ2-7; TRBD1 is a possible D gene (5 bases). In germline, CDR1 is MNHNY, CDR2 SVGAGI (reference sequence). The length of the CDR3 is 15 residues. V lost 7 bases and J lost 3, with 19 bases in between. CDR3 amino acids: CASNNPPPGYYEQYF. The DNA of the CDR3 is TGTGCCAGCAATAACCCGCCGCCAGGGTACTACGAGCAGTACTTC.

With regard to this clone: This specimen includes other DNA sequences encoding the same CDR3. The V gene is TRBV2, the J gene TRBJ2-2; TRBD1 aligns across 9 bases. The V segment lost 4 bases and the J segment 0 bases; nucleotides outside the gene matches: 0. From germline, CDR1 is SNHLY and CDR2 FYNNEI. The CDR3 has 15 amino acids. CDR3 sequence (DNA): TGTGCCAGCAGTGGACAGGGGGCGAACACCGGGGAGCTGTTTTTT. Protein product: CASSGQGANTGELFF. The full variable domain, in which reference TRBV2 and TRBJ2-2 provide the parts outside the CDR3, is EPEVTQTPSHQVTQMGQEVILRCVPISNHLYFYWYRQILGQKVEFLVSFYNNEISEKSEIFDDQFSVERPDGSNFTLKIRSTKLEDSAMYFCASSGQGANTGELFFGEGSRLTVL.

The chain uses TRBV10-3 and TRBJ1-2; TRBD1 aligns across 9 bases. V shed 5 bases and J 6 bases; nucleotides not matched to a gene: 10. This CDR3 spans 15 amino acids. CDR1 and CDR2 (germline): ENHRY, SYGVKD. The CDR3 loop reads CAISPAGTGSDGYTF. DNA for the CDR3: TGTGCCATCAGTCCCGCCGGGACAGGGAGCGATGGCTACACCTTC.

This sequence joins TRBV14 and TRBJ2-7; D ambiguous. CDR1 is SGHDN and CDR2 is FVKESK in the germline V gene. Trimming pared 10 bases from V and 1 base from J, leaving 14 bases between. The CDR3 is 13 amino acids. The CDR3 DNA sequence: TGTGCCACCACCCCGGTTCTGTCCTACGAGCAGTACTTC. Translating gives CATTPVLSYEQYF.

The rearrangement links TRBV28 to TRBJ1-2; a possible D gene is TRBD1 (5 bases). This CDR3 has 14 amino acids. V gave up 6 bases and J gave up 5 bases, with 16 bases separating them. Looked up from germline, CDR1 is MDHEN and CDR2 is SYDVKM. The chain's CDR3 is CASSPLGRGYGYTF. CDR3 DNA sequence: TGTGCCAGCAGCCCCTTGGGGCGCGGATATGGCTACACCTTC.

The gene calls are TRBV2 and TRBJ2-3; possibly TRBD1 for D (7 bases). The CDR3 covers 16 residues. The V and J ends lost 5 bases and 4 bases respectively, with 19 bases between them. Germline V gives CDR1 SNHLY, CDR2 FYNNEI. The CDR3 spells CASSKQQGGISDTQYF. Written as DNA, the CDR3 is TGTGCCAGCAGTAAGCAGCAGGGGGGCATTTCAGATACGCAGTATTTT.

A word on this clone: The final CDR3 position lacks the conserved phenylalanine or tryptophan, pointing to a likely read error. Because the CDR3's place on the DNA is in doubt, the DNA is left out and the CDR3 is given as listed by TCRdb. This chain uses TRBV5-1 with TRBJ1-4; the D call of TRBD1 is as the table states it, not checked on the DNA. Germline V gives CDR1 SGHRS, CDR2 YFSETQ. With termini counted, the CDR3 has 10 amino acids. The CDR3 sequence is CASSWDRDKG.

A single count supports this clone. Here the CDR3 reads CASSAGTSGGLTDTQYF. CDR3 DNA: TGTGCCAGCAGCGCCGGGACTAGCGGGGGATTAACAGATACGCAGTATTTT. The chain employs TRBV9 and TRBJ2-3, with 14 bases fitting TRBD2. J was trimmed by 3 bases and V by 3 bases; bases with no gene match: 6. Germline V gene sequence: CDR1 SGDLS, CDR2 YYNGEE. The CDR3 runs to 17 residues.